This T cell receptor (beta chain) is from a study of T cell changes during pregnancy in multiple sclerosis. This CDR3 contains 14 residues. V lost 4 bases and J 1 base, leaving 11 bases between the germline ends. The germline CDR1 and CDR2 sequences are SGHRS and YFSETQ. This clone was counted between two and nine times. Using immunoSEQ multiplex PCR, the repertoire was profiled, and TCRdb retains in-frame clones only, with some absent. The sample comprises 70,000 to 90,000 clones, 85% to 95% of which are singletons, and 1% rests with the top ten. The sample in question was peripheral blood, obtained in the first trimester of pregnancy. The V and J genes are TRBV5-1 and TRBJ1-1, with D possibly being TRBD1 (6 bases). This sequence originates from a female donor with multiple sclerosis, enrolled in a pregnancy study. The CDR3: CASSRLDRNTEAFF. CDR3 coding DNA: TGCGCCAGCAGCCGGTTGGACAGGAACACTGAAGCTTTCTTT.